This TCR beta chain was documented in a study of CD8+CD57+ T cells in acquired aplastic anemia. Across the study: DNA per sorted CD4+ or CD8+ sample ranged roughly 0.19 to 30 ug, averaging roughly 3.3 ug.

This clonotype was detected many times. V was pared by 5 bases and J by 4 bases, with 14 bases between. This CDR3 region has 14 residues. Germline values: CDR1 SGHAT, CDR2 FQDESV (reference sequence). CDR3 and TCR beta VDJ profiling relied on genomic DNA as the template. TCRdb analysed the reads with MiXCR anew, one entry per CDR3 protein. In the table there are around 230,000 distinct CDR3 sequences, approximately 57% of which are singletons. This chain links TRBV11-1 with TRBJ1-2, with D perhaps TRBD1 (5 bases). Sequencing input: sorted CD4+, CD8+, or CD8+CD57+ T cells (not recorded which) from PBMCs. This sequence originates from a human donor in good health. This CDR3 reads CASSPRGLLYGYTF. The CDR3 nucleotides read TGTGCCAGCAGCCCCCGGGGCCTACTCTATGGCTACACCTTC.